Below are 25 T cell receptor beta chains sequenced from a single sample in a study of identical twins. From the 5' RACE reads, TCRdb called clonotypes with MiXCR, one entry per CDR3 protein. The sample lists roughly 250,000 distinct CDR3 sequences; approximately 7.8% were seen once. These data were also filed under a second study, of yellow fever vaccine responses in identical twins.

The sample taken for sequencing was CD8+ T cells sorted from blood. The receptors here all came from a woman in her late teens or twenties in good health.

The CDR3 spells CASRPGLAGELKYF. As DNA, the CDR3 is TGCGCCAGCAGGCCGGGACTAGCGGGAGAGTTGAAGTACTTC. This chain connects TRBV10-2 to TRBJ2-7, with 14 positions matching TRBD2. This CDR3 spans 14 amino acids. The J segment lost 11 bases and the V segment lost 6 bases, leaving 9 bases of the junction unmatched. Germline V gene lookup returns CDR1 WSHSY and CDR2 SAAADI.

The DNA of the CDR3 is TGTGCCAGCAGAAGGGACTTCAATCAAGAGACCCAGTACTTC. It is translated as CASRRDFNQETQYF. This rearrangement joins TRBV7-6 to TRBJ2-5; possible D gene TRBD2, 6 bases. From germline, CDR1 is SGHVS and CDR2 FNYEAQ. The CDR3 extends over 14 amino acids. Trimming removed 6 bases from V and 2 bases from J, with 13 bases in between.

There are a few counts of this clonotype. This chain links TRBV27 with TRBJ2-2; TRBD2 is a possible D gene (6 bases). The CDR3 is 16 residues long. Per germline, CDR1 MNHEY and CDR2 SMNVEV (reference sequence). Trimming took off 8 bases at V and 6 bases at J, with 22 bases between the two ends. In DNA form, the CDR3 reads TGTGCCAGCTCCGTCCGGACTAAGCGTTCATCCGGGGAGCTGTTTTTT. This codes for CASSVRTKRSSGELFF.

This chain links TRBV5-1 with TRBJ2-1, with TRBD2 matching over 11 bases. Germline V gives CDR1 SGHRS, CDR2 YFSETQ. The CDR3 is 14 amino acids. The trim removed 2 bases at V and 10 bases at J, leaving 5 bases unmatched. The CDR3 region is CASSFYGTSGEQFF. CDR3 coding DNA: TGCGCCAGCAGCTTCTATGGGACTAGCGGAGAGCAGTTCTTC.

This clonotype showed up just a few times. This sequence joins TRBV7-8 and TRBJ2-1; the match to TRBD2 covers 8 bases. Germline values: CDR1 SGHVS, CDR2 FQNEAQ. Germline trimming cut 3 bases from V and 5 bases from J; bases unmatched to any gene: 9. The CDR3 is made up of 16 amino acids. The CDR3, as DNA: TGTGCCAGCAGCTTGCGATTCCCTAGCGGGCACAATGAGCAGTTCTTC. It codes for CASSLRFPSGHNEQFF.

This clonotype was detected only a few times. This chain uses TRBV21-1 with TRBJ1-5. TRBV21-1 has pseudogene status. CDR3 length: 15 residues. The CDR3 sequence: CASSKRGFSNQPQHF. Written as DNA, the CDR3 is TGTGCCAGCAGCAAAAGAGGATTTAGCAATCAGCCCCAGCATTTT.

Remarks on this clonotype: A much larger clone lies one base from this, so it may be a read error. The chain carries TRBV5-1 and TRBJ2-1; 7 bases agree with TRBD2. Germline lookup yields CDR1 SGHRS and CDR2 YFSETQ. This CDR3 contains 16 residues. CDR3 loop: CTSSFHGGISYNEQFF. The CDR3, as DNA: TGCACCAGCAGCTTTCACGGGGGGATCTCCTACAATGAGCAGTTCTTC.

The chain has TRBV4-1 and TRBJ1-1; D is possibly TRBD1 (5 bases). The germline V and J ends were trimmed by 1 base and 4 bases, with 10 bases remaining between them. The CDR3 covers 14 residues. Germline V gene sequence: CDR1 MGHRA, CDR2 YSYEKL. DNA for the CDR3: TGCGCCAGCAGCCAAGCTAGGGGTCTCACTGAAGCTTTCTTT. Encoded protein: CASSQARGLTEAFF.

A few counts support this clonotype. The chain recombines TRBV2 with TRBJ2-7, with D perhaps TRBD1 or TRBD2 (5 bases each). V lost 8 bases to trimming and J lost 0 bases, with 14 bases between them. This CDR3 is 14 amino acids long. Germline V gives CDR1 SNHLY, CDR2 FYNNEI. The CDR3 sequence: CASDDGASSYEQYF. The CDR3 DNA reads TGTGCCAGCGACGACGGGGCAAGCTCCTACGAGCAGTACTTC.

The gene calls are TRBV7-8 and TRBJ2-5, with D perhaps TRBD1 (6 bases). Trimming pared 3 bases from V and 5 bases from J, leaving 16 bases between. From germline, CDR1 is SGHVS and CDR2 FQNEAQ. CDR3 length: 15 residues. The CDR3 sequence is CASSLRTAPGETQYF. In nucleotides, the CDR3 is TGTGCCAGCAGCTTGAGGACAGCCCCTGGGGAGACCCAGTACTTC.

This clonotype was found many times. The chain has TRBV28 and TRBJ2-5; no firm D call. The V and J ends lost 2 bases and 5 bases respectively, with 3 bases between them. CDR3 length equals 11 residues. Germline V gene lookup returns CDR1 MDHEN and CDR2 SYDVKM. The chain's CDR3 is CASSLRETQYF. The CDR3, as DNA: TGTGCCAGCAGTTTACGGGAGACCCAGTACTTC.

This chain joins TRBV27 and TRBJ1-5; the D gene is possibly TRBD1 (6 bases). With 1 base removed from V and 0 bases from J, the gap between germline ends came to 13 bases. This CDR3 region has 17 residues. Germline assignment: CDR1 MNHEY and CDR2 SMNVEV (reference sequence). The CDR3 sequence: CASSLYRTGNSNQPQHF. The CDR3 coding sequence is TGTGCCAGCAGTTTATACCGAACAGGGAATAGCAATCAGCCCCAGCATTTT.

There are many counts of this clonotype. The genes are TRBV29-1 and TRBJ2-3, with 11 bases lining up with TRBD2. Looked up from germline, CDR1 is SQVTM and CDR2 is ANQGSEA. There are 15 residues in the CDR3. The ends lost 7 bases at V and 5 bases at J; junction bases unmatched: 11. The CDR3 DNA sequence: TGCAGCGCAGTCCTAGCGGGAGGCTATCAAGATACGCAGTATTTT. This codes for CSAVLAGGYQDTQYF.

The V gene is TRBV5-1, the J gene TRBJ1-6, with D perhaps TRBD1 (5 bases). CDR3 size: 16 residues. V lost 4 bases and J 7 bases, leaving 18 bases between the germline ends. Germline V CDR1 and CDR2: SGHRS, YFSETQ. The CDR3 region is CASSPTNLGGNSPLHF. Here the CDR3 DNA reads TGCGCCAGCAGCCCGACGAACCTTGGGGGAAATTCACCCCTCCACTTT.

Comment on this clonotype: A much larger clone is a single base away; this may be a read error. The V and J genes are TRBV27 and TRBJ2-3; no firm D call. V was clipped by 6 bases and J by 3 bases, with 4 bases between them. The CDR3 length is 11 residues. The V gene's germline CDR1 is MNHEY and CDR2 SMNVEV (reference sequence). CDR3 coding DNA: TGTGCCAGCAGCAAAACAGATACGCAGTATTTT. Protein: CASSKTDTQYF.

In its sample, this clonotype was seen many times. The chain employs TRBV7-9 and TRBJ2-1, with D perhaps TRBD2 (6 bases). V shed 1 base and J shed 10 bases, with 14 bases lying between them. The germline V gene encodes CDR1 SEHNR and CDR2 FQNEAQ (reference sequence). This CDR3 comprises 14 residues. Written as DNA, the CDR3 is TGTGCCAGCAGCTTAGGCTCGGCGGGAAGGGAGCAGTTCTTC. This translates into CASSLGSAGREQFF.

At least ten counts were recorded for this clonotype. V and J are TRBV15 and TRBJ2-3; D not resolved. This CDR3 is 13 amino acids long. V was clipped by 0 bases and J by 4 bases, with 5 bases between them. Germline CDR1 LNHNV, CDR2 YYDKDF (reference sequence). As DNA, the CDR3 is TGTGCCACCAGCAGAGATGACGCAGATACGCAGTATTTT. Translating it yields CATSRDDADTQYF.

The V call is TRBV4-1, the J call TRBJ2-1; D remains ambiguous. Trimming shortened V by 0 bases and J by 5 bases, and 8 bases separated the two germline ends. This CDR3 spans 14 amino acids. Germline assignment: CDR1 MGHRA and CDR2 YSYEKL. CDR3 residues: CASSQETADNEQFF. The CDR3 nucleotides read TGCGCCAGCAGCCAAGAGACGGCCGACAATGAGCAGTTCTTC.

The table lists this clonotype with a few counts. The rearrangement uses TRBV7-6 and TRBJ2-3, with D perhaps being TRBD1 or TRBD2 (6 bases each). The CDR3 is 17 amino acids. CDR1 is SGHVS and CDR2 is FNYEAQ in the germline V gene. V was cut by 4 bases and J by 2 bases, with 19 bases left in between. CDR3 sequence reads: CASSSRQEGGLTDTQYF. Here the CDR3 DNA reads TGTGCCAGCAGCTCTAGGCAAGAGGGGGGCCTCACAGATACGCAGTATTTT.

This clonotype was counted between two and nine times. The V gene is TRBV2, the J gene TRBJ1-4; unclear D gene. Deletions cut 7 bases from V and 8 bases from J, with 5 bases between. The CDR3 is 10 residues long. Germline V gene sequence: CDR1 SNHLY, CDR2 FYNNEI. The CDR3: CASIGEKLFF. CDR3 in DNA: TGTGCCAGCATCGGGGAAAAACTGTTTTTT.

V usage is TRBV6-1 and J usage is TRBJ2-2; 13 bases align to TRBD2. Germline trimming cut 0 bases from V and 3 bases from J; bases unmatched to any gene: 13. The CDR3 contains 21 residues. Germline loops: CDR1 MNHNS, CDR2 SASEGT. The CDR3 here is CASSEAGGTSGKWGHTGELFF. The CDR3 DNA reads as TGTGCCAGCAGTGAAGCCGGAGGGACTAGCGGGAAGTGGGGTCACACCGGGGAGCTGTTTTTT.

This clonotype was seen only a few times. The chain is built from TRBV6-2 or TRBV6-3 and TRBJ2-1; 7 nucleotides align to TRBD2. The junction had 11 bases not matched to a gene; V was cut back by 7 bases and J by 8 bases. CDR1 is MNHEY, CDR2 SVGEGT, per germline. The CDR3 is 14 amino acids. CDR3 sequence reads: CASTSGGGSDEQFF. As DNA, the CDR3 is TGTGCCAGCACCTCTGGGGGGGGGAGCGATGAGCAGTTCTTC.

The rearrangement uses TRBV11-2 and TRBJ2-3; unclear D gene. V dropped 2 bases and J dropped 2 bases, with 11 bases sitting between them. This CDR3 comprises 15 residues. CDR1 is SGHAT, CDR2 FQNNGV, per germline. CDR3 loop: CASSLSGPITDTQYF. In DNA, the CDR3 is TGTGCCAGCAGCTTATCGGGCCCTATCACAGATACGCAGTATTTT.

At least ten counts were recorded for this clonotype. J is TRBJ2-3 and V is TRBV4-2; D unclear. Between the trimmed V and J ends, which lost 7 bases and 0 bases, there was a span of 8 bases. Germline CDR1 and CDR2: LGHNA and YNFKEQ. The CDR3 sequence is 13 residues long. The CDR3: CASNLGSTDTQYF. Written as DNA, the CDR3 is TGTGCCAGCAATCTAGGAAGCACAGATACGCAGTATTTT.

Only a few counts were recorded for this clonotype. The chain is built from TRBV11-2 and TRBJ2-5; maybe TRBD2 (6 bases). Germline values: CDR1 SGHAT, CDR2 FQNNGV. The CDR3 contains 15 residues. Trimming took off 5 bases at V and 1 base at J, with 14 bases between the two ends. CDR3: CASSPRTSIQETQYF. The CDR3 nucleotides read TGTGCCAGCAGCCCCCGTACTAGCATCCAAGAGACCCAGTACTTC.